This T cell receptor beta chain is from a study of shared clonotypes between healthy human individuals. Details on this clone: Antigen unknown.

The germline CDR1 and CDR2 sequences are SGHNT and YYREEE (reference sequence). The CDR3 runs to 15 residues. The V segment lost 4 bases and the J segment 3 bases; nucleotides outside the gene matches: 6. Study-wide results and limits: Donors were few, which limited the genetic and exposure-history diversity represented.

Clones were sequenced by immunoSEQ multiplex PCR, and TCRdb holds only the in-frame ones, with some missing. Of over 800,000 clones in the sample, 92% were seen once. Naive CD8 cells comprised CD45RO-negative, CCR7-positively selected cells, excluding terminally differentiated effector memory CD45RA+ cells. The chain has TRBV5-4 and TRBJ2-7, with 11 bases matching TRBD2. This clonotype originated in a man aged 25 to 45 in good health. Sequenced: naive CD8+ T cells sorted from blood. Here the CDR3 reads CASSRLAGGRYEQYF. The CDR3 nucleotides are TGTGCCAGCAGCCGTTTAGCGGGAGGGCGCTACGAGCAGTACTTC.